These 8 T cell receptor beta chains were all obtained from the same sample, sequenced in a study of T cell repertoires in cytomegalovirus infection. TCRdb called the reads again in MiXCR, with one record for every CDR3 protein. This sample has fewer than 350,000 distinct CDR3 sequences, with 9.5% found just once. The sequenced material came from PBMCs. The receptor source for this set is a human donor in good health (CMV status not recorded). Some clones in this sample may be carry-over from other donors' samples.

This clonotype came up many times. This CDR3 reads CASSLGSGTHSGNTIYF. CDR3 bases: TGTGCCAGCAGCTTGGGGTCGGGCACTCACTCTGGAAACACCATATATTTT. The chain couples TRBV7-6 to TRBJ1-3, with D hard to call. CDR1 is SGHVS, CDR2 FNYEAQ, per germline. This CDR3 comprises 17 residues. The ends were cut back, 3 bases at V and 0 bases at J, with 15 bases in the middle. Full variable domain (missing parts from reference TRBV7-6 and TRBJ1-3): GAGVSQSPRYKVTKRGQDVALRCDPISGHVSLYWYRQALGQGPEFLTYFNYEAQQDKSGLPNDRFSAERPEGSISTLTIQRTEQRDSAMYRCASSLGSGTHSGNTIYFGEGSWLTVV.

The chain couples TRBV6-2 or TRBV6-3 to TRBJ2-1; D possibly corresponds to TRBD2 (6 bases). The germline gives CDR1 MNHEY, CDR2 SVGEGT. This CDR3 spans 15 amino acids. Deletions cut 5 bases from V and 4 bases from J, with 15 bases between. The CDR3 bases are TGTGCCAGCAGTCCCCCCCCGGGAGCATACAATGAGCAGTTCTTC. Protein sequence: CASSPPPGAYNEQFF.

The chain combines TRBV2 with TRBJ1-1; unclear D gene. CDR3 length: 12 amino acids. Deletions cut 9 bases from V and 2 bases from J, with 10 bases between. Looked up from germline, CDR1 is SNHLY and CDR2 is FYNNEI. CDR3 nucleotides: TGTGCCAGGGCGGGGATTAACACTGAAGCTTTCTTT. It is translated as CARAGINTEAFF.

This clonotype was counted only a few times. This chain connects TRBV9 to TRBJ1-2, with 8 bases aligning to TRBD1. V trimming: 0 bases; J trimming: 3 bases; junction bases outside the gene matches: 10. This CDR3 is built from 17 residues. CDR1 and CDR2 from the germline V gene are SGDLS and YYNGEE. Here the CDR3 reads CASSVVAPGQGDYGYTF. CDR3 nucleotide sequence: TGTGCCAGCAGCGTAGTAGCCCCCGGACAGGGAGACTATGGCTACACCTTC.

This clonotype has more than one count but fewer than ten. The chain is built from TRBV19 and TRBJ1-2, with a possible D match to TRBD1 (5 bases). The germline V gene encodes CDR1 LNHDA and CDR2 SQIVND (reference sequence). This CDR3 region has 15 residues. The germline V and J ends were trimmed by 6 bases and 2 bases, with 16 bases remaining between them. In nucleotides, the CDR3 is TGTGCCAGTAGCATTTTTACCGGGGCGAACTATGGCTACACCTTC. It yields the protein CASSIFTGANYGYTF.

The chain recombines TRBV6-5 with TRBJ2-7, with 7 nucleotides matching TRBD1. V shed 7 bases, J shed 0 bases, and the junction held 9 bases outside the gene matches. Germline V lookup: CDR1 MNHEY, CDR2 SVGAGI. CDR3 length: 15 amino acids. The CDR3 bases are TGTGCCAGCACTATAACCGGACAGGTCTCCTACGAGCAGTACTTC. It yields the protein CASTITGQVSYEQYF.

The chain couples TRBV4-3 to TRBJ1-1; TRBD1 matches at 7 bases. This CDR3 contains 15 residues. The germline V gene has CDR1 LGHNA and CDR2 YSLEER. The V gene end was trimmed by 0 bases and the J gene end by 5 bases; junction bases not matched to a gene: 6. The CDR3 DNA follows: TGCGCCAGCAGCCAAGATGGGCAGGGGGTAACTGAAGCTTTCTTT. Protein sequence: CASSQDGQGVTEAFF.

At least ten counts were recorded for this clonotype. The chain joins TRBV12-3 or TRBV12-4 to TRBJ1-5; 8 bases are shared with TRBD1. The J segment lost 7 bases and the V segment lost 6 bases, leaving 11 bases of the junction unmatched. The CDR3 runs to 15 residues. CDR3 DNA sequence: TGTGCCAGCAGCTTAACCGGGACAGGAAAGCAGCCCCAGCATTTT. This sequence encodes CASSLTGTGKQPQHF.